Below, 20 T cell receptor beta chains from the same sample are listed, as sequenced in a study of T cells after yellow fever vaccination. TCRdb re-derived calls from the 5' RACE reads in MiXCR, one entry per CDR3 protein. The sample lists nearly 350,000 distinct CDR3 sequences, roughly 7.5% occurring once. This sample comprised PBMCs, obtained about 49 days after the first yellow fever vaccination. These receptors all stem from a man between 18 and 35 years old who received the YFV17D yellow fever vaccine.

This clonotype turned up a few times. This sequence joins TRBV5-4 and TRBJ2-2; 10 bases align to TRBD2. The CDR3 loop spans 17 amino acids. Germline trimming cut 2 bases from V and 4 bases from J; bases unmatched to any gene: 8. The germline CDR1 and CDR2 sequences are SGHNT and YYREEE (reference sequence). CDR3 sequence: CASSFGERGGGTGELFF. The CDR3 DNA reads TGTGCCAGCAGCTTTGGCGAGCGGGGGGGCGGCACCGGGGAGCTGTTTTTT.

The table lists this clonotype with a few counts. The chain carries TRBV29-1 and TRBJ2-1; perhaps TRBD2 as D (5 bases). Germline V lookup: CDR1 SQVTM, CDR2 ANQGSEA. V lost 3 bases and J lost 0, with 12 bases in between. This CDR3 region has 15 residues. The CDR3 loop is CSVDLTGSSYNEQFF. DNA of the CDR3: TGCAGCGTTGACTTGACGGGAAGCTCCTACAATGAGCAGTTCTTC.

This clonotype was detected ten times or more. J is TRBJ2-5 and V is TRBV27; TRBD2 matches at 7 bases. Germline CDR1 is MNHEY and CDR2 is SMNVEV (reference sequence). This CDR3 comprises 15 residues. Trimming cost V 2 bases and J 6 bases; bases outside gene matches: 9. The CDR3 is CASSLRGDPSKTQYF. The DNA for the CDR3 is TGTGCCAGCAGTTTACGGGGGGATCCATCAAAGACCCAGTACTTC.

This clonotype was seen more than once but under ten times. The rearrangement uses TRBV12-3 or TRBV12-4 and TRBJ2-1, with D maybe TRBD1 (6 bases). The CDR3 length is 14 residues. The ends were cut back, 2 bases at V and 9 bases at J, with 14 bases in the middle. The DNA for the CDR3 is TGTGCCAGCAGTTTACCCCAGGGGCTAGGTGAGCAGTTCTTC. This gives the protein CASSLPQGLGEQFF.

The gene calls are TRBV4-3 and TRBJ2-3, with TRBD2 matching over 7 bases. The length of the CDR3 is 13 residues. V lost 0 bases to trimming and J lost 11 bases; unmatched junction nucleotides: 5. The germline V gene encodes CDR1 LGHNA and CDR2 YSLEER. The CDR3 DNA reads TGCGCCAGCAGCCAAGATGCCGGGGGGAGGCAGTATTTT. Translation gives CASSQDAGGRQYF.

This chain uses TRBV7-2 with TRBJ1-2; a weak D match, TRBD1 (6 bases). Germline values: CDR1 SGHTA, CDR2 FQGNSA. V was shortened by 10 bases and J by 0 bases, with 9 bases between the two germline ends. CDR3 length equals 12 residues. The CDR3 DNA sequence: TGTGCCATCAGGGGTGCTAACTATGGCTACACCTTC. The encoded protein is CAIRGANYGYTF. The variable domain in full, completed from reference TRBV7-2 and TRBJ1-2, reads GAGVSQSPSNKVTEKGKDVELRCDPISGHTALYWYRQSLGQGLEFLIYFQGNSAPDKSGLPSDRFSAERTGGSVSTLTIQRTQQEDSAVYLCAIRGANYGYTFGSGTRLTVV.

CDR3 in amino acids: CASSLPQDASPQYF. In nucleotides, the CDR3 is TGTGCCAGCAGCCTCCCACAGGACGCGAGTCCCCAGTATTTT. This chain joins TRBV12-3 or TRBV12-4 and TRBJ2-3; maybe TRBD1 (5 bases). Trimming shortened V by 6 bases and J by 12 bases, and 22 bases separated the two germline ends. This CDR3 is built from 14 residues.

This clonotype was seen a handful of times. This chain uses TRBV6-1 with TRBJ2-7, with D uncertain. Trimming stripped 1 base from V and 0 bases from J, with 4 bases between. Germline V lookup: CDR1 MNHNS, CDR2 SASEGT. CDR3 size: 13 residues. CDR3 residues: CASSEVHSYEQYF. For the CDR3, the DNA is TGTGCCAGCAGTGAAGTGCACTCCTACGAGCAGTACTTC.

This clonotype was detected only a few times. V and J are TRBV7-2 and TRBJ1-4; D is uncertain. Germline-derived CDR1 and CDR2 are SGHTA and FQGNSA. V lost 5 bases to trimming and J lost 0 bases, with 10 bases between them. The CDR3 runs to 15 residues. The CDR3 reads CASSPRVATNEKLFF. The DNA of the CDR3 is TGTGCCAGCAGCCCCCGGGTCGCAACTAATGAAAAACTGTTTTTT.

CDR3 protein: CASLSSSYNEQFF. The DNA for the CDR3 is TGTGCCAGTTTGTCGAGCTCCTACAATGAGCAGTTCTTC. J is TRBJ2-1 and V is TRBV19; D gene ambiguous. This CDR3 has 13 amino acids. Trimming left V 8 bases short and J 0 bases short, with 8 bases between. The V gene's germline CDR1 is LNHDA and CDR2 SQIVND (reference sequence).

This clonotype has a handful of counts. This sequence joins TRBV2 and TRBJ1-1, with no clear D. V was trimmed by 4 bases and J by 0 bases, leaving 9 bases between them. The CDR3 is made up of 14 amino acids. Per germline, CDR1 SNHLY and CDR2 FYNNEI. The CDR3 spells CASSVWGVNTEAFF. The CDR3 DNA sequence: TGTGCCAGCAGTGTGTGGGGAGTGAACACTGAAGCTTTCTTT.

V and J are TRBV28 and TRBJ2-1; the D gene is possibly TRBD1 (6 bases). The CDR3 extends over 13 amino acids. Trimming shortened V by 5 bases and J by 5 bases, and 10 bases separated the two germline ends. Germline lookup yields CDR1 MDHEN and CDR2 SYDVKM. This CDR3 reads CASSAKGDNEQFF. The CDR3 nucleotides read TGTGCCAGCAGTGCAAAGGGGGACAATGAGCAGTTCTTC.

CDR3 DNA: TGCGCCAGCAGGCTAGCGGGGGGGCCGAATGAGCAGTTCTTC. Its translation is CASRLAGGPNEQFF. This chain links TRBV5-1 with TRBJ2-1; 12 bases match TRBD2. With V trimmed by 5 bases and J by 7 bases, 4 bases remained unmatched. Germline V lookup: CDR1 SGHRS, CDR2 YFSETQ. This CDR3 has 14 residues.

The V gene is TRBV5-4, the J gene TRBJ2-1, with D unresolved. CDR3 length: 14 amino acids. V shed 3 bases and J shed 3 bases, with 10 bases lying between them. In germline, CDR1 is SGHNT, CDR2 YYREEE (reference sequence). CDR3 nucleotide sequence: TGTGCCAGCAGCTGGACCAGCCTCTACAATGAGCAGTTCTTC. Residues: CASSWTSLYNEQFF. The full variable domain, in which reference TRBV5-4 and TRBJ2-1 provide the parts outside the CDR3, is ETGVTQSPTHLIKTRGQQVTLRCSSQSGHNTVSWYQQALGQGPQFIFQYYREEENGRGNFPPRFSGLQFPNYSSELNVNALELDDSALYLCASSWTSLYNEQFFGPGTRLTVL.

This clonotype was observed a few times. The genes are TRBV7-2 and TRBJ1-2; no reliable D call. The CDR3 is 13 residues long. The V end lost 1 base, the J end lost 0 bases, and 3 bases lay between the germline ends. Germline assignment: CDR1 SGHTA and CDR2 FQGNSA. Here the CDR3 reads CASSLVTNYGYTF. CDR3 DNA: TGTGCCAGCAGCTTAGTTACTAACTATGGCTACACCTTC.

This clonotype has a handful of counts. J is TRBJ1-1 and V is TRBV19; D uncertain. V was cut by 1 base and J by 0 bases, with 12 bases left in between. This CDR3 has 16 residues. CDR1 and CDR2 from the germline V gene are LNHDA and SQIVND (reference sequence). The CDR3 reads CASSIAGGVLNTEAFF. The CDR3 DNA reads as TGTGCCAGTAGTATAGCGGGCGGGGTCTTGAACACTGAAGCTTTCTTT. Based on the CDR3 plus reference TRBV19 and TRBJ1-1, the full variable domain is DGGITQSPKYLFRKEGQNVTLSCEQNLNHDAMYWYRQDPGQGLRLIYYSQIVNDFQKGDIAEGYSVSREKKESFPLTVTSAQKNPTAFYLCASSIAGGVLNTEAFFGQGTRLTVV.

The chain carries TRBV7-2 and TRBJ2-1, with no clear D. CDR1 is SGHTA, CDR2 FQGNSA, per germline. V was shortened by 0 bases and J by 8 bases, with 14 bases between the two germline ends. The CDR3 runs to 15 residues. In DNA form, the CDR3 reads TGTGCCAGCAGCTTAGCAGGTGGGATGGGCTATGAGCAGTTCTTC. Translation gives CASSLAGGMGYEQFF.

This clonotype was counted between two and nine times. The V gene is TRBV7-8, the J gene TRBJ2-2, with 7 bases identical to TRBD1. There are 14 residues in the CDR3. Germline V gene data show CDR1 as SGHVS and CDR2 as FQNEAQ. V dropped 10 bases and J dropped 1; count of bases not matched to a gene: 6. The CDR3 protein is CATGRTGNTGELFF. The CDR3 region has the DNA TGTGCCACCGGAAGGACAGGGAACACCGGGGAGCTGTTTTTT.

This clonotype was counted only a few times. This chain uses TRBV10-3 with TRBJ2-6; 7 nucleotides line up with TRBD1. The CDR3 runs to 17 residues. Trimming cost V 4 bases and J 0 bases; bases outside gene matches: 6. Germline-derived CDR1 and CDR2 are ENHRY and SYGVKD. The CDR3 sequence is CAISGRGQSSGANVLTF. CDR3 sequence (DNA): TGTGCCATCAGTGGTAGGGGGCAAAGCTCTGGGGCCAACGTCCTGACTTTC.

This clonotype was counted many times. CDR3 sequence (DNA): TGTGCCAGCGGATACAATGAAAAACTGTTTTTT. Encoded protein: CASGYNEKLFF. The rearrangement uses TRBV7-9 and TRBJ1-4, with no clear D. This CDR3 comprises 11 residues. Trimming shortened V by 8 bases and J by 5 bases, and 6 bases separated the two germline ends. CDR1 is SEHNR, CDR2 FQNEAQ, per germline (reference sequence).